Listed here is a single T cell receptor (beta chain). No antigen is known for it. TCR cDNA, made by 5'RACE template switching, carried an added universal primer site and UMIs. TCRdb used MiXCR to reprocess the 5' RACE reads, holding one entry per CDR3 protein. The sample holds 450,000 to 550,000 distinct CDR3 sequences, around a fifth seen once. The data originate from a study of T cells after yellow fever vaccination. Study-wide points: Contamination of FACS-sorted repertoires by abundant clonotypes from the bulk population could occur. A limited proportion of clonotypes was detected within both the CD4 and CD8 compartments.

The CDR3 totals 18 residues. Germline V gene data show CDR1 as LGHNA and CDR2 as YNFKEQ. The J segment lost 0 bases and the V segment lost 4 bases, leaving 12 bases of the junction unmatched. The specimen comprised PBMCs, sampled 21 days after the first yellow fever vaccination. The V gene is TRBV4-2, the J gene TRBJ2-1; 7 bases match TRBD2. The receptor comes from a man between 18 and 29 years old who received the YFV17D yellow fever vaccine. This CDR3 reads CASSRGGEGPSSYNEQFF. CDR3 coding DNA: TGTGCCAGCAGCCGGGGCGGGGAGGGGCCGAGCTCCTACAATGAGCAGTTCTTC.